A single sample gave rise to the 22 T cell receptor beta chains below, sequenced in a study of CXCR3 chemokines and chemotherapy response in bladder cancer. TCRdb re-analysed the PCR reads in MiXCR, keeping a single row per CDR3 protein. The data show roughly 3,000 distinct CDR3 sequences, under 20% seen once. This material was acquired from a patient whose treatment included neoadjuvant chemotherapy. The receptors come from a human donor with bladder cancer that did not respond to neoadjuvant chemotherapy.

This clonotype is medium-sized (0.01 to 0.1%) within its sample. V and J are TRBV27 and TRBJ2-7, with TRBD1 as a possible D gene (6 bases). V was shortened by 3 bases and J by 5 bases, with 11 bases between the two germline ends. The CDR3 length is 13 residues. Germline values: CDR1 MNHEY, CDR2 SMNVEV (reference sequence). CDR3 in amino acids: CASSLGAGDEQYF. CDR3 sequence (DNA): TGTGCCAGCAGTTTGGGGGCTGGCGACGAGCAGTACTTC.

By sample fraction, this clonotype is medium-sized. The CDR3 region has the DNA TGTGCCAGCAGCCTCCCCAGGAGTCCCCTCCACTTT. It encodes CASSLPRSPLHF. V gene TRBV7-9 combines with J gene TRBJ1-6; D not certain. The CDR3 is made up of 12 amino acids. The V gene lost 5 bases and the J gene lost 13 bases, with 12 bases spanning the gap. Per germline, CDR1 SEHNR and CDR2 FQNEAQ (reference sequence).

This clonotype has a count of ten or more. The J gene is TRBJ1-4, the V gene TRBV5-6; the D gene is possibly TRBD1 (6 bases). The germline CDR1 and CDR2 sequences are SGHDT and YYEEEE. Trimming stripped 4 bases from V and 7 bases from J, with 23 bases between. The CDR3 is 17 amino acids. In nucleotides, the CDR3 is TGTGCCAGCAGCCACCGAGGGGGGACGCAGCGCCCTGAAAAACTGTTTTTT. As protein: CASSHRGGTQRPEKLFF.

The chain joins TRBV7-9 to TRBJ2-7; 11 bases agree with TRBD1. This CDR3 comprises 13 residues. V gave up 5 bases and J gave up 6 bases; unmatched junction bases: 3. Germline-derived CDR1 and CDR2 are SEHNR and FQNEAQ (reference sequence). CDR3 coding DNA: TGTGCCAGCAGCCCCGGGACAGGGGGCGAGCAGTACTTC. Protein product: CASSPGTGGEQYF. The variable domain in full, completed from reference TRBV7-9 and TRBJ2-7, reads DTGVSQNPRHKITKRGQNVTFRCDPISEHNRLYWYRQTLGQGPEFLTYFQNEAQLEKSRLLSDRFSAERPKGSFSTLEIQRTEQGDSAMYLCASSPGTGGEQYFGPGTRLTVT.

This clonotype was seen repeatedly, ten times or more. The rearrangement links TRBV7-9 to TRBJ1-2; possibly TRBD1 for D (6 bases). CDR1 and CDR2 from the germline V gene are SEHNR and FQNEAQ (reference sequence). This CDR3 is 13 amino acids long. V was cut by 11 bases and J by 5 bases, with 18 bases left in between. As DNA, the CDR3 is TGTGCCCTGCTAGGTGCAGGGGCGTATGGCTACACCTTC. This translates into CALLGAGAYGYTF.

This clonotype was counted ten times or more. V usage is TRBV4-1 and J usage is TRBJ1-2, with D possibly matching TRBD1 (6 bases). The CDR3 spans 15 residues. Trimming shortened V by 4 bases and J by 4 bases, and 16 bases separated the two germline ends. Germline V lookup: CDR1 MGHRA, CDR2 YSYEKL. The CDR3 protein is CASSREGGVGYGYTF. DNA of the CDR3: TGCGCCAGCAGCCGCGAGGGGGGCGTCGGCTATGGCTACACCTTC.

For this clonotype: A far larger clone is one nucleotide away, so this likely arose from a read error. The chain has TRBV7-2 and TRBJ2-1; no reliable D call. Germline CDR1 and CDR2: SGHTA and FQGNSA. CDR3 size: 14 residues. The V end lost 5 bases, the J end lost 9 bases, and 17 bases lay between the germline ends. This CDR3 is CASSPPGFNSEQFF. CDR3 DNA sequence: TGTGCCAGCAGCCCACCCGGATTCAACAGTGAGCAGTTCTTC.

This clonotype was detected ten times or more. V usage is TRBV28 and J usage is TRBJ2-3; D might be TRBD2 (7 bases). The CDR3 covers 15 residues. Germline V gene sequence: CDR1 MDHEN, CDR2 SYDVKM. Trimming removed 3 bases at V and 2 bases at J, with 12 bases between. The CDR3 region has the DNA TGTGCCAGCAGTTTGTCGGGGGGACACACAGATACGCAGTATTTT. Encoded protein: CASSLSGGHTDTQYF.

The chain couples TRBV29-1 to TRBJ2-2; D is uncertain. This CDR3 has 12 residues. V was cut by 3 bases and J by 11 bases, with 13 bases left in between. CDR1 SQVTM and CDR2 ANQGSEA come from the germline V gene. The CDR3 is CSVESATTELFF. The CDR3 DNA is TGCAGCGTTGAGTCGGCAACCACCGAGCTGTTTTTT.

This clonotype was seen repeatedly, ten times or more. The rearrangement links TRBV30 to TRBJ2-7; D gene uncertain. This CDR3 region has 12 residues. The germline CDR1 and CDR2 sequences are GTSNPN and SVGIG (reference sequence). Trimming shortened V by 0 bases and J by 9 bases, and 12 bases separated the two germline ends. Here the CDR3 DNA reads TGTGCCTGGAGTGTACGTAGGTCTCCGCAGTACTTC. This translates into CAWSVRRSPQYF. The variable domain in full, with the rest retrieved from reference TRBV30 and TRBJ2-7, is SQTIHQWPATLVQPVGSPLSLECTVEGTSNPNLYWYRQAAGRGLQLLFYSVGIGQISSEVPQNLSASRPQDRQFILSSKKLLLSDSGFYLCAWSVRRSPQYFGPGTRLTVT.

This clonotype was counted at least ten times. The genes are TRBV5-5 and TRBJ2-1; D may be TRBD1 or TRBD2 (5 bases each). Per germline, CDR1 SGHKS and CDR2 YYEKEE (reference sequence). V was clipped by 0 bases and J by 7 bases, with 14 bases between them. The length of the CDR3 is 15 residues. CDR3 sequence (DNA): TGTGCCAGCAGCTTGGCGGGGCAAAGGGTGAATGAGCAGTTCTTC. Amino acids: CASSLAGQRVNEQFF.

This clonotype was seen repeatedly, ten times or more. The gene calls are TRBV5-4 and TRBJ1-4; 7 positions match TRBD1. This CDR3 region has 15 residues. Germline V gene sequence: CDR1 SGHNT, CDR2 YYREEE (reference sequence). V was clipped by 1 base and J by 6 bases; unmatched bases: 6. The CDR3 loop reads CASSLNRGIDEKLFF. The CDR3 DNA reads TGTGCCAGCAGCTTGAACAGGGGAATTGATGAAAAACTGTTTTTT.

This clonotype was seen many times. The gene calls are TRBV15 and TRBJ2-5; D ambiguous. Germline CDR1 is LNHNV and CDR2 is YYDKDF (reference sequence). Deletions cut 1 base from V and 3 bases from J, with 12 bases between. This CDR3 spans 15 amino acids. CDR3 sequence (DNA): TGTGCCACCAGCAGAGGGAGATTGGGGAAAGAGACCCAGTACTTC. This encodes CATSRGRLGKETQYF.

This clonotype was found many times. CDR3 sequence (DNA): TGTGCCAGCAGCAGACAGTTCCGGTGGGAAAAACTGTTTTTT. Translation: CASSRQFRWEKLFF. The chain employs TRBV7-9 and TRBJ1-4; TRBD1 might be the D (5 bases). In germline, CDR1 is SEHNR, CDR2 FQNEAQ (reference sequence). The CDR3 consists of 14 residues. Trimming took off 5 bases at V and 8 bases at J, with 15 bases between the two ends.

This clonotype was counted many times. For the CDR3, the DNA is TGTGCCAGCAGCTTGCCAGGAGCCTACGAGCAGTACTTC. Protein sequence: CASSLPGAYEQYF. This chain connects TRBV5-6 to TRBJ2-7; D gene unclear. Germline CDR1 reads SGHDT; CDR2 reads YYEEEE. The CDR3 runs 13 residues. Trimming stripped 1 base from V and 2 bases from J, with 7 bases between.

Regarding this clonotype: Given a far larger clone just one base away, this is likely a sequencing read error. This rearrangement joins TRBV6-6 to TRBJ2-1, with 9 bases identical to TRBD2. The CDR3 spans 14 residues. J gave up 9 bases and V 2 bases, and 5 bases lay outside the gene matches. The germline gives CDR1 MNHNY, CDR2 SVGAGI (reference sequence). In nucleotides, the CDR3 is TGTGCCAGCAGTTACGCGGGGGGGCAGGGTGAGCAGTTCTTC. This sequence encodes CASSYAGGQGEQFF.

This clonotype is medium-sized within its sample. J is TRBJ1-1 and V is TRBV19; D is uncertain. Per the germline V gene, CDR1 is LNHDA and CDR2 is SQIVND (reference sequence). The CDR3 is 13 residues long. V was clipped by 4 bases and J by 0 bases, with 6 bases between them. The CDR3 reads CASSRVVNTEAFF. The CDR3 DNA reads as TGTGCCAGTAGTAGGGTAGTGAACACTGAAGCTTTCTTT.

Comment on this clonotype: A far larger clone is one base from this, pointing to a likely read error. The chain uses TRBV6-6 and TRBJ2-1; D unclear. Trimming cost V 6 bases and J 1 base, with 13 bases left between them. The germline gives CDR1 MNHNY, CDR2 SVGAGI (reference sequence). The CDR3 length is 15 residues. Here the CDR3 DNA reads TGTGCCAGCAGCCCCGGGCCTGTTTCCTACAATGAGCAGTTCTTC. Translating gives CASSPGPVSYNEQFF.

Turning to this clonotype: With a far larger clone one base away, a read error is the likely cause. This rearrangement joins TRBV12-3 or TRBV12-4 to TRBJ1-2, with TRBD1 matching 9 bases. The CDR3 is made up of 18 amino acids. The CDR3 DNA reads as TGTGCCAGCAGAGAGCTCCGGGACAGGGCAGACCACAACTATAGCTACACCTTC. Its translation: CASRELRDRADHNYSYTF.

V and J are TRBV2 and TRBJ1-3; 8 bases map to TRBD1. With 2 bases clipped from V and 4 bases from J, the junction kept 7 bases outside the gene matches. CDR1 is SNHLY, CDR2 FYNNEI, per germline. The CDR3 has 16 residues. CDR3 nucleotides: TGTGCCAGCAGTGAAAGACTACAGGGGGGAGGAAACACCATATATTTT. It specifies CASSERLQGGGNTIYF.

This clonotype is medium-sized within its sample. The J gene is TRBJ2-7, the V gene TRBV18; 9 nucleotides line up with TRBD1. CDR1 is KGHSH, CDR2 LQKENI, per germline. The J segment lost 5 bases and the V segment lost 6 bases, leaving 11 bases of the junction unmatched. CDR3 length: 15 amino acids. Written as DNA, the CDR3 is TGTGCCAGCTCCCCGGCTAGGGACAGGGTCCACGAGCAGTACTTC. Its protein is CASSPARDRVHEQYF.

This clonotype was seen many times. This rearrangement joins TRBV6-9 to TRBJ1-4; maybe TRBD1 (5 bases). Trimming left V 0 bases short and J 5 bases short, with 19 bases between. This CDR3 is built from 18 residues. CDR1 and CDR2 (germline): MNHGY, SVAAGI. The CDR3 protein is CASSYSGAGDGGNEKLFF. Written as DNA, the CDR3 is TGTGCCAGCAGTTATTCTGGGGCTGGGGATGGGGGGAATGAAAAACTGTTTTTT.